The next 24 T cell receptor beta chains were all read from a single sample in a study of CD8+ T cells in alopecia areata. RNA was isolated and reverse transcribed to cDNA, the sequencing template. Some clones are missing from TCRdb's copy, which holds only in-frame ones; the method was immunoSEQ multiplex PCR. The table has some 130,000 clones, about 46% seen once; the top ten hold under 20%. This material consisted of CD8+ T cells sorted from blood, taken at week 0. Receptor source: a human donor with alopecia areata.

The V call is TRBV2, the J call TRBJ2-1; a possible D gene is TRBD2 (6 bases). The CDR3 consists of 15 residues. The germline V gene has CDR1 SNHLY and CDR2 FYNNEI. V was cut by 7 bases and J by 7 bases, with 20 bases left in between. Here the CDR3 DNA reads TGTGCCAGCACCTCCTTTCCGGGGGTATTTAATGAGCAGTTCTTC. It encodes CASTSFPGVFNEQFF.

There are a few counts of this clone. The sample carries other DNA sequences with the same CDR3. The chain has TRBV9 and TRBJ1-1, with D perhaps matching TRBD1 (6 bases). This CDR3 comprises 13 residues. CDR1 and CDR2 from the germline V gene are SGDLS and YYNGEE. V shed 0 bases and J shed 5 bases, with 8 bases lying between them. The CDR3 nucleotides read TGTGCCAGCAGCGTAGGGGGGGCGACTGAAGCTTTCTTT. Its protein is CASSVGGATEAFF.

This clone was seen a handful of times. Other DNA sequences in this sample translate to the same CDR3. V gene TRBV6-4 combines with J gene TRBJ2-5; 14 bases line up with TRBD2. J gave up 5 bases and V 0 bases, and 2 bases lay outside the gene matches. CDR3 length: 16 amino acids. Germline lookup yields CDR1 MRHNA and CDR2 SNTAGT. DNA of the CDR3: TGTGCCAGCAGTGACTCGACTAGCGGGGGGGCCGAGACCCAGTACTTC. Amino acid sequence: CASSDSTSGGAETQYF.

In its sample, this clone was seen a few times. The chain carries TRBV27 and TRBJ2-5; D is undetermined. The V gene lost 5 bases and the J gene lost 3 bases, with 13 bases spanning the gap. The CDR3 consists of 14 residues. The V gene's germline CDR1 is MNHEY and CDR2 SMNVEV (reference sequence). The CDR3 region has the DNA TGTGCCAGCAGTCCTCTGGGGATGGAAGAGACCCAGTACTTC. Its translation: CASSPLGMEETQYF.

The rearrangement links TRBV25-1 to TRBJ2-5; TRBD2 agrees at 7 bases. Germline-derived CDR1 and CDR2 are MGHDK and SYGVNS. With 6 bases clipped from V and 4 bases from J, the junction kept 8 bases outside the gene matches. This CDR3 comprises 14 residues. Here the CDR3 DNA reads TGTGCCAGCAGCATCATGGGAGGGTTAGAGACCCAGTACTTC. Translated: CASSIMGGLETQYF.

This clone occurred a few times. The rearrangement links TRBV29-1 to TRBJ2-1; unclear D gene. This CDR3 has 11 residues. The V gene's germline CDR1 is SQVTM and CDR2 ANQGSEA. Trimming pared 4 bases from V and 7 bases from J, leaving 8 bases between. In nucleotides, the CDR3 is TGCAGCGTTGGGGTCCAAAATGAGCAGTTCTTC. Translating gives CSVGVQNEQFF.

V and J are TRBV12-5 and TRBJ1-4; 8 nucleotides agree with TRBD1. The V segment lost 7 bases and the J segment 0 bases; nucleotides outside the gene matches: 10. The CDR3 is 17 residues long. Germline V CDR1 and CDR2: LGHNT, FRNRAP. CDR3 sequence (DNA): TGTGCTAGTGCCTTGGGACAGGTGAAAGCAACTAATGAAAAACTGTTTTTT. This translates into CASALGQVKATNEKLFF. Full variable domain (outside the CDR3, taken from reference TRBV12-5 and TRBJ1-4): DARVTQTPRHKVTEMGQEVTMRCQPILGHNTVFWYRQTMMQGLELLAYFRNRAPLDDSGMPKDRFSAEMPDATLATLKIQPSEPRDSAVYFCASALGQVKATNEKLFFGSGTQLSVL.

The chain is built from TRBV7-9 and TRBJ1-2; D gene ambiguous. In germline, CDR1 is SEHNR, CDR2 FQNEAQ (reference sequence). V gave up 5 bases and J gave up 0 bases, with 16 bases separating them. The CDR3 runs 16 residues. DNA of the CDR3: TGTGCCAGCAGCCACACGACGGACCAAACTAACTATGGCTACACCTTC. Residues: CASSHTTDQTNYGYTF.

A single count supports this clone. This chain connects TRBV29-1 to TRBJ2-7; 9 bases map to TRBD1. This CDR3 has 13 residues. V trimming: 8 bases; J trimming: 3 bases; junction bases outside the gene matches: 8. Germline V gives CDR1 SQVTM, CDR2 ANQGSEA. CDR3 in amino acids: CSFWDREDYEQYF. DNA for the CDR3: TGCAGCTTCTGGGACAGGGAAGACTACGAGCAGTACTTC.

This chain joins TRBV2 and TRBJ2-7; D is possibly TRBD1 (5 bases). CDR3 length: 15 residues. The V end was cut by 1 base, the J end by 5 bases, with 15 bases between. In germline, CDR1 is SNHLY, CDR2 FYNNEI. The CDR3 DNA follows: TGTGCCAGCAGTGAAGGGGGCGCCCCGTTGAACGAGCAGTACTTC. As protein: CASSEGGAPLNEQYF.

This clone was seen a few times. The chain is built from TRBV5-1 and TRBJ2-5; 13 nucleotides match TRBD2. CDR1 is SGHRS and CDR2 is YFSETQ in the germline V gene. The CDR3 consists of 17 residues. Germline trimming cut 0 bases from V and 2 bases from J; bases unmatched to any gene: 4. CDR3 nucleotide sequence: TGCGCCAGCAGCTTGGCGGGACTAGCGGGGTTTCAAGAGACCCAGTACTTC. Amino acid sequence: CASSLAGLAGFQETQYF. Looking up the rest from reference TRBV5-1 and TRBJ2-5 gives the full variable domain: KAGVTQTPRYLIKTRGQQVTLSCSPISGHRSVSWYQQTPGQGLQFLFEYFSETQRNKGNFPGRFSGRQFSNSRSEMNVSTLELGDSALYLCASSLAGLAGFQETQYFGPGTRLLVL.

The chain employs TRBV27 and TRBJ1-3; D unclear. V lost 6 bases to trimming and J lost 0 bases, with 6 bases between them. The CDR3 is made up of 13 amino acids. Germline CDR1 is MNHEY and CDR2 is SMNVEV (reference sequence). The CDR3 sequence is CASRQDSGNTIYF. CDR3 nucleotides: TGTGCCAGCAGGCAGGACTCTGGAAACACCATATATTTT.

The chain couples TRBV6-4 to TRBJ2-5, with 9 positions matching TRBD2. V shed 5 bases and J 5 bases; nucleotides not matched to a gene: 6. The CDR3 runs 14 residues. Germline loops: CDR1 MRHNA, CDR2 SNTAGT. The CDR3 is CASSPSGGYETQYF. DNA for the CDR3: TGTGCCAGCAGTCCCAGCGGGGGGTATGAGACCCAGTACTTC.

This chain links TRBV2 with TRBJ2-1, with D uncertain. Trimming left V 8 bases short and J 5 bases short, with 16 bases between. The V gene's germline CDR1 is SNHLY and CDR2 FYNNEI. The CDR3 is 14 amino acids. The CDR3 DNA reads as TGTGCCAGCGAAAGATCGGGTGGTGACAATGAGCAGTTCTTC. Translated, it gives CASERSGGDNEQFF.

This clone was seen a few times. The chain has TRBV9 and TRBJ2-7; TRBD2 agrees at 8 bases. The CDR3 loop spans 15 amino acids. The junction had 8 bases not matched to a gene; V was cut back by 4 bases and J by 2 bases. Looked up from germline, CDR1 is SGDLS and CDR2 is YYNGEE. The chain's CDR3 is CASSPGGTSAYEQYF. In DNA, the CDR3 is TGTGCCAGCAGCCCAGGAGGGACTAGTGCCTACGAGCAGTACTTC.

This chain connects TRBV5-6 to TRBJ1-5; D unclear. Germline CDR1 is SGHDT and CDR2 is YYEEEE. The CDR3 has 13 residues. The germline V and J ends were trimmed by 1 base and 6 bases, with 8 bases remaining between them. CDR3 coding DNA: TGTGCCAGCAGCTTGTCGACGAGTCAGCCCCAGCATTTT. Protein product: CASSLSTSQPQHF.

The chain joins TRBV30 to TRBJ2-7; TRBD1 might be the D (7 bases). The CDR3 is made up of 13 amino acids. Germline V gene data show CDR1 as GTSNPN and CDR2 as SVGIG (reference sequence). V gave up 2 bases and J gave up 3 bases, with 11 bases separating them. The CDR3 is CAWSWQGGYEQYF. The DNA for the CDR3 is TGTGCCTGGAGTTGGCAGGGGGGCTACGAGCAGTACTTC.

The chain has TRBV5-1 and TRBJ1-2; D might be TRBD1 (5 bases). V was trimmed by 2 bases and J by 0 bases, leaving 8 bases between them. This CDR3 is 14 amino acids long. Germline values: CDR1 SGHRS, CDR2 YFSETQ. The CDR3 DNA reads TGCGCCAGCAGCTTTGGGGGAGCTAACTATGGCTACACCTTC. It codes for CASSFGGANYGYTF.

This chain uses TRBV7-2 with TRBJ2-7; 7 bases line up with TRBD1. This CDR3 spans 14 amino acids. The V segment lost 4 bases and the J segment 3 bases; nucleotides outside the gene matches: 6. The germline V gene has CDR1 SGHTA and CDR2 FQGNSA. This chain's CDR3 is CASSYLGTVYEQYF. As DNA, the CDR3 is TGTGCCAGCAGCTACCTCGGGACAGTCTACGAGCAGTACTTC.

The J gene is TRBJ1-1, the V gene TRBV29-1; no definite D call. The V gene's germline CDR1 is SQVTM and CDR2 ANQGSEA. The CDR3 consists of 12 residues. V was shortened by 6 bases and J by 7 bases, with 15 bases between the two germline ends. CDR3 sequence reads: CSVLSAAGEAFF. For the CDR3, the DNA is TGCAGCGTGCTGTCCGCGGCGGGTGAAGCTTTCTTT.

The rearrangement joins TRBV5-6 to TRBJ2-1; D gene ambiguous. Trimming removed 0 bases from V and 0 bases from J, with 13 bases in between. In germline, CDR1 is SGHDT, CDR2 YYEEEE. The CDR3 has 17 amino acids. The CDR3 spells CASSLELRASSYNEQFF. The CDR3 DNA reads TGTGCCAGCAGCTTGGAGCTCCGGGCTAGCTCCTACAATGAGCAGTTCTTC.

In its sample, this clone was seen a few times. The chain couples TRBV29-1 to TRBJ2-1; D is undetermined. The CDR3 covers 14 residues. Trimming left V 0 bases short and J 0 bases short, with 6 bases between. Germline values: CDR1 SQVTM, CDR2 ANQGSEA. The CDR3 loop is CSVEDRNSYNEQFF. CDR3 nucleotide sequence: TGCAGCGTTGAAGATAGGAACTCCTACAATGAGCAGTTCTTC.

The genes are TRBV27 and TRBJ1-1, with a tentative D call TRBD1 (5 bases). The CDR3 totals 12 residues. V lost 3 bases to trimming and J lost 8 bases, with 10 bases between them. In germline, CDR1 is MNHEY, CDR2 SMNVEV (reference sequence). The CDR3 region has the DNA TGTGCCAGCAGTTTCGGGGGTCTAGAAGCTTTCTTT. Translated: CASSFGGLEAFF.

This clone has a handful of counts. The V call is TRBV19, the J call TRBJ2-7; weak D call: TRBD2 (5 bases). The V gene lost 7 bases and the J gene lost 7 bases, with 26 bases spanning the gap. The CDR3 length is 16 residues. From germline, CDR1 is LNHDA and CDR2 SQIVND (reference sequence). DNA of the CDR3: TGTGCCAGTACCCCGCGCTGGGCAGTTCGGACTGGAGAGCAGTACTTC. The encoded protein is CASTPRWAVRTGEQYF.